This T cell receptor (beta chain) was sequenced in a study of cytomegalovirus exposure and HLA in healthy donors. Study-level findings and limits: Prior analysis indicated that the majority of TCR beta V segments exhibited productivity approximately 87% or approximately 30% of the time. For TCR beta chains, V- and J-gene trimming was later linked to a missense DCLRE1C variant.

The V gene's germline CDR1 is MDHEN and CDR2 SYDVKM. Trimming removed 6 bases from V and 2 bases from J, with 10 bases in between. This CDR3 contains 13 residues. About this clone: Its target is not known.

Despite likely unrecorded immune exposures, the donors were nominally healthy at the time of sampling. This PCR relied on a set of 60 Vbeta primers and 13 Jbeta primers. Clones were read by immunoSEQ multiplex PCR, and TCRdb kept only the in-frame ones, dropping some. The data contain around 300,000 clones, roughly 70% of them seen just once; the ten biggest clones take up over 2%. The sequenced sample was PBMCs. The clonotype comes from a female donor in good health and CMV-seronegative. The chain is built from TRBV28 and TRBJ1-1; no firm D call. As DNA, the CDR3 is TGTGCCAGCAGCCCCCCAGATAACACTGAAGCTTTCTTT. This codes for CASSPPDNTEAFF.